Listed here are 23 T cell receptor beta chains from one sample, sequenced in a study of blood T cell repertoires in COVID-19. Method: immunoSEQ multiplex PCR; TCRdb's copy keeps in-frame clones and lacks some. The sample records about 50,000 clones, 65% to 90% being singletons. Material for sequencing was peripheral blood. All receptors come from a human donor in a cohort sampled during active COVID-19.

This clone was found once. V is TRBV28 and J is TRBJ1-4; D gene uncertain. The V end was cut by 6 bases, the J end by 10 bases, with 12 bases between. Germline V gene sequence: CDR1 MDHEN, CDR2 SYDVKM. There are 12 residues in the CDR3. CDR3: CASRVQSGKLFF. The CDR3 bases are TGTGCCAGCAGAGTTCAATCCGGAAAACTGTTTTTT. The whole variable domain, filled in from reference TRBV28 and TRBJ1-4, reads DVKVTQSSRYLVKRTGEKVFLECVQDMDHENMFWYRQDPGLGLRLIYFSYDVKMKEKGDIPEGYSVSREKKERFSLILESASTNQTSMYLCASRVQSGKLFFGSGTQLSVL.

The gene calls are TRBV28 and TRBJ2-3; 9 bases line up with TRBD2. With V trimmed by 8 bases and J by 5 bases, 11 bases remained unmatched. The CDR3 covers 15 residues. Germline V lookup: CDR1 MDHEN, CDR2 SYDVKM. DNA for the CDR3: TGTGCCAGCGGTAGCGGGAGTACCCTAAAAGATACGCAGTATTTT. This gives the protein CASGSGSTLKDTQYF.

The rearrangement joins TRBV9 to TRBJ1-6; tentative D call: TRBD1 (5 bases). The CDR3 extends over 15 amino acids. Germline V CDR1 and CDR2: SGDLS, YYNGEE. V dropped 3 bases and J dropped 10 bases, with 17 bases sitting between them. The CDR3 bases are TGTGCCAGCAGCGCTGGGGACTTCCAGGGATCACCCCTCCACTTT. Translated, it gives CASSAGDFQGSPLHF.

J is TRBJ2-7 and V is TRBV28, with a possible D match to TRBD2 (6 bases). V lost 3 bases and J lost 3, with 9 bases in between. This CDR3 region has 13 residues. Per the germline V gene, CDR1 is MDHEN and CDR2 is SYDVKM. The CDR3 region is CASSFGTFYEQYF. CDR3 DNA sequence: TGTGCCAGCAGTTTTGGGACTTTCTACGAGCAGTACTTC.

In regard to this clone: Compared with germline, one end of the junction differs, possibly owing to a read error. The CDR3 nucleotides read TGTGCCAGCAACTTGAGTGGCGGAGGTTTCTACGAGCAGTACTTC. Encoded protein: CASNLSGGGFYEQYF. The V gene is TRBV5-4, the J gene TRBJ2-7; D perhaps matches TRBD2 (5 bases). The CDR3 is 15 residues long. Germline CDR1 is SGHNT and CDR2 is YYREEE (reference sequence).

The chain employs TRBV2 and TRBJ2-7, with TRBD1 identical over 7 bases. The length of the CDR3 is 14 residues. Germline V gene data show CDR1 as SNHLY and CDR2 as FYNNEI. Trimming took 6 bases from V and 3 from J; bases not matched to a gene: 8. CDR3 DNA: TGTGCCAGCAGCGAGACAGGGTTAGGCTACGAGCAGTACTTC. Protein product: CASSETGLGYEQYF. The full variable domain, completed using reference TRBV2 and TRBJ2-7, is EPEVTQTPSHQVTQMGQEVILRCVPISNHLYFYWYRQILGQKVEFLVSFYNNEISEKSEIFDDQFSVERPDGSNFTLKIRSTKLEDSAMYFCASSETGLGYEQYFGPGTRLTVT.

DNA of the CDR3: TGTGCCAGCTTCCGACGGGGGACCACAGATACGCAGTATTTT. Its translation: CASFRRGTTDTQYF. This chain links TRBV28 with TRBJ2-3, with D perhaps matching TRBD2 (6 bases). Trimming left V 8 bases short and J 2 bases short, with 14 bases between. CDR1 is MDHEN, CDR2 SYDVKM, per germline. This CDR3 region has 14 residues. Combining the CDR3 with reference TRBV28 and TRBJ2-3 gives the whole variable domain DVKVTQSSRYLVKRTGEKVFLECVQDMDHENMFWYRQDPGLGLRLIYFSYDVKMKEKGDIPEGYSVSREKKERFSLILESASTNQTSMYLCASFRRGTTDTQYFGPGTRLTVL.

This chain links TRBV3-1 (or the pseudogene TRBV3-2) with TRBJ1-2; TRBD1 aligns across 8 bases. The V gene's germline CDR1 is LGHDT and CDR2 YNNKEL (reference sequence). This CDR3 comprises 16 residues. Losses at the gene ends were 4 bases for V and 5 bases for J; bases not matched to a gene: 12. The DNA for the CDR3 is TGTGCCAGCAGCCTCGGACAGGGCCCGGGACCTTATGGCTACACCTTC. Residues: CASSLGQGPGPYGYTF.

This clone was seen only a few times. This chain connects TRBV7-2 to TRBJ1-4; D gene ambiguous. CDR1 is SGHTA, CDR2 FQGNSA, per germline. The CDR3 sequence is 13 residues long. With 0 bases removed from V and 8 bases from J, the gap between germline ends came to 7 bases. The CDR3 DNA is TGTGCCAGCAGCTTAGCGAGTGAAGAAAAACTGTTTTTT. Translating it yields CASSLASEEKLFF.

The chain recombines TRBV10-1 with TRBJ2-1; TRBD2 might be the D (5 bases). Germline V CDR1 and CDR2: WNHNN, SYGVQD (reference sequence). This CDR3 is 13 amino acids long. V lost 2 bases and J lost 9, with 11 bases in between. The CDR3 region has the DNA TGCGCCAGCAGTGAGGTCGGGAAGGGTGAGCAGTTCTTC. The encoded protein is CASSEVGKGEQFF.

This clone was detected only once. The gene calls are TRBV11-2 and TRBJ1-6; D possibly corresponds to TRBD1 (6 bases). Germline V gives CDR1 SGHAT, CDR2 FQNNGV. The V gene lost 5 bases and the J gene lost 6 bases, with 14 bases spanning the gap. This CDR3 has 15 residues. CDR3 DNA: TGTGCCAGCAGCGACCGACAGGTCTTTAATTCACCCCTCCACTTT. This gives the protein CASSDRQVFNSPLHF.

The V gene is TRBV30, the J gene TRBJ2-7; 10 bases align to TRBD2. The V gene's germline CDR1 is GTSNPN and CDR2 SVGIG (reference sequence). Germline trimming cut 3 bases from V and 1 base from J; bases unmatched to any gene: 12. The CDR3 length is 17 residues. CDR3: CAWRREAGGPRSYEQYF. The CDR3 nucleotides read TGTGCCTGGAGGAGGGAAGCGGGAGGGCCTAGGTCCTACGAGCAGTACTTC.

The V gene is TRBV3-1 (or the pseudogene TRBV3-2), the J gene TRBJ2-7; 14 nucleotides align to TRBD2. Germline lookup yields CDR1 LGHDT and CDR2 YNNKEL (reference sequence). Unmatched junction bases numbered 10, after V lost 0 bases and J lost 6 bases. The CDR3 has 18 residues. The CDR3 sequence: CASSQEWGLAGALVEQYF. In DNA form, the CDR3 reads TGTGCCAGCAGCCAAGAATGGGGACTAGCGGGAGCCCTTGTCGAGCAGTACTTC.

The chain uses TRBV3-1 (or the pseudogene TRBV3-2) and TRBJ2-1; D perhaps matches TRBD2 (6 bases). CDR3 size: 13 residues. Trimming removed 6 bases from V and 11 bases from J, with 17 bases in between. Germline V CDR1 and CDR2: LGHDT, YNNKEL (reference sequence). CDR3 loop: CASSPALAQKQFF. The CDR3 nucleotides are TGTGCCAGCAGTCCGGCTCTAGCGCAAAAGCAGTTCTTC.

This chain joins TRBV5-1 and TRBJ2-5, with 8 bases lining up with TRBD1. Germline CDR1 and CDR2: SGHRS and YFSETQ. There are 14 residues in the CDR3. The V gene end was trimmed by 4 bases and the J gene end by 5 bases; junction bases not matched to a gene: 7. Written as DNA, the CDR3 is TGCGCCAGCAGCCTACTCAGGGGGCTGGAGACCCAGTACTTC. Amino acid sequence: CASSLLRGLETQYF.

This chain uses TRBV2 with TRBJ1-3; a weak D match, TRBD1 (6 bases). The CDR3 is made up of 17 amino acids. The germline V and J ends were trimmed by 4 bases and 4 bases, with 20 bases remaining between them. Per the germline V gene, CDR1 is SNHLY and CDR2 is FYNNEI. The CDR3 is CASSVPSGQMWGNTIYF. The CDR3 bases are TGTGCCAGCAGTGTCCCATCGGGACAAATGTGGGGAAACACCATATATTTT.

This clone was observed a single time. The J gene is TRBJ2-7, the V gene TRBV4-2; no definite D call. Trimming stripped 2 bases from V and 0 bases from J, with 11 bases between. The CDR3 spans 15 residues. Germline V gives CDR1 LGHNA, CDR2 YNFKEQ. DNA for the CDR3: TGTGCCAGCAGCCAAAACCCTTTTAGCTCCTACGAGCAGTACTTC. This gives the protein CASSQNPFSSYEQYF.

The chain links TRBV7-2 to TRBJ2-7; TRBD1 aligns across 8 bases. The CDR3 runs 13 residues. Trimming at V came to 5 bases and at J to 7 bases, leaving 7 bases not matched to a gene. In germline, CDR1 is SGHTA, CDR2 FQGNSA. The CDR3 sequence is CASSRDRLGEQYF. DNA for the CDR3: TGTGCCAGCAGCAGGGACAGGCTAGGGGAGCAGTACTTC.

The J gene is TRBJ2-3, the V gene TRBV24-1; tentative D call: TRBD2 (6 bases). The V and J ends lost 3 bases and 0 bases respectively, with 12 bases between them. In germline, CDR1 is KGHDR, CDR2 SFDVKD. This CDR3 contains 16 residues. CDR3 region: CATSDNPGLSTDTQYF. The CDR3 DNA is TGTGCCACCAGTGATAATCCGGGACTGAGCACAGATACGCAGTATTTT.

This clone has only one observation. The chain links TRBV2 to TRBJ1-5; the D gene is possibly TRBD1 (6 bases). Germline CDR1 and CDR2: SNHLY and FYNNEI. V lost 5 bases to trimming and J lost 2 bases, with 13 bases between them. This CDR3 has 15 amino acids. The CDR3 protein is CASSIQGGGNQPQHF. As DNA, the CDR3 is TGTGCCAGCAGTATACAGGGAGGGGGCAATCAGCCCCAGCATTTT. Drawing the rest from reference TRBV2 and TRBJ1-5, the complete variable domain is EPEVTQTPSHQVTQMGQEVILRCVPISNHLYFYWYRQILGQKVEFLVSFYNNEISEKSEIFDDQFSVERPDGSNFTLKIRSTKLEDSAMYFCASSIQGGGNQPQHFGDGTRLSIL.

The V and J genes are TRBV6-2 or TRBV6-3 and TRBJ2-2, with 12 nucleotides matching TRBD2. There are 16 residues in the CDR3. V dropped 6 bases and J dropped 4; count of bases not matched to a gene: 6. Germline values: CDR1 MNHEY, CDR2 SVGEGT. The CDR3 loop is CASSTTSGRGTGELFF. In nucleotides, the CDR3 is TGTGCCAGCAGCACGACTAGCGGGAGAGGCACCGGGGAGCTGTTTTTT.

This clone was observed once. The J gene is TRBJ2-3, the V gene TRBV5-1; 15 bases are shared with TRBD2. From germline, CDR1 is SGHRS and CDR2 YFSETQ. Trimming at V came to 0 bases and at J to 5 bases, leaving 7 bases not matched to a gene. The CDR3 is 18 residues long. The CDR3 region has the DNA TGCGCCAGCAGCTTGGCCGGGACTAGCGGGGGGCCCCGAGATACGCAGTATTTT. Its translation: CASSLAGTSGGPRDTQYF.

The DNA of the CDR3 is TGTGCCAGCAGCTTCGGACTAGCGGTTCACACCGGGGAGCTGTTTTTT. Protein sequence: CASSFGLAVHTGELFF. The rearrangement links TRBV5-4 to TRBJ2-2, with 10 bases fitting TRBD2. With V trimmed by 2 bases and J by 3 bases, 4 bases remained unmatched. The germline V gene encodes CDR1 SGHNT and CDR2 YYREEE (reference sequence). This CDR3 has 16 amino acids. Full variable domain (remainder filled in from reference TRBV5-4 and TRBJ2-2): ETGVTQSPTHLIKTRGQQVTLRCSSQSGHNTVSWYQQALGQGPQFIFQYYREEENGRGNFPPRFSGLQFPNYSSELNVNALELDDSALYLCASSFGLAVHTGELFFGEGSRLTVL.